This TCR beta chain was captured by sequencing in a study of CD8+ T cells in alopecia areata. This CDR3 has 13 amino acids. CDR1 and CDR2 (germline): SSHAT, FNYEAQ (reference sequence). RNA extraction was followed by reverse transcription into cDNA, which acted as the sequencing template. Sequencing used immunoSEQ multiplex PCR; TCRdb keeps in-frame clones, though not all of them. The sample consists of 85,000 to 110,000 clones, approximately 52% of them appearing once. Concerning this clone: At one of its ends the junction is not consistent with the germline gene, which may arise from a read error.

Sequencing input: CD4+ T cells sorted from blood. This TCR came from a human donor in good health. This sequence joins TRBV7-7 and TRBJ2-7; unclear D gene. The DNA for the CDR3 is TGTGCTAGCAGCACGCCTAGGACCCACGAGCAGTACTTC. It translates to CASSTPRTHEQYF.